The 9 T cell receptor beta chains given below trace back to one sample, sequenced in a study of blood T cell repertoires in COVID-19. Sequenced by immunoSEQ multiplex PCR; TCRdb stores in-frame clones only, minus some. Seen here are about 290,000 clones, roughly 80% observed once, and the top ten hold approximately 3.8%. Sequenced sample: peripheral blood. The receptors were gathered from a woman between 50 and 59 years old with active or convalescent COVID-19.

V usage is TRBV19 and J usage is TRBJ1-3, with D possibly being TRBD1 (5 bases). The V gene's germline CDR1 is LNHDA and CDR2 SQIVND (reference sequence). Trimming left V 7 bases short and J 0 bases short, with 10 bases between. The CDR3 spans 14 residues. The CDR3 reads CASTRGGSGNTIYF. The CDR3 nucleotides are TGTGCCAGTACCCGGGGGGGCTCTGGAAACACCATATATTTT.

The genes are TRBV30 and TRBJ1-2; D remains ambiguous. CDR1 GTSNPN and CDR2 SVGIG come from the germline V gene (reference sequence). The CDR3 contains 13 residues. V was pared by 0 bases and J by 6 bases, with 11 bases between. DNA for the CDR3: TGTGCCTGGAGTGTGAGCGAGGGAAATGGCTACACCTTC. Translating gives CAWSVSEGNGYTF.

The gene calls are TRBV3-1 (or the pseudogene TRBV3-2) and TRBJ2-1; TRBD2 agrees at 11 bases. From germline, CDR1 is LGHDT and CDR2 YNNKEL (reference sequence). The J segment lost 4 bases and the V segment lost 0 bases, leaving 8 bases of the junction unmatched. The CDR3 is made up of 18 amino acids. The CDR3 DNA reads TGTGCCAGCAGCCAAGAGAGTCAACTAGCGGGGGTATACAATGAGCAGTTCTTC. Protein product: CASSQESQLAGVYNEQFF.

The gene calls are TRBV6-5 and TRBJ2-1; 9 nucleotides align to TRBD2. CDR3 length: 15 amino acids. CDR1 is MNHEY, CDR2 SVGAGI, per germline. Trimming removed 6 bases from V and 8 bases from J; junction bases left unmatched: 11. The CDR3 coding sequence is TGTGCCAGCAGACACGAGGCGGGAGGGCCTCATGAGCAGTTCTTC. Amino acids: CASRHEAGGPHEQFF.

The genes are TRBV7-2 and TRBJ1-6, with 10 nucleotides matching TRBD1. The CDR3 extends over 17 amino acids. Germline assignment: CDR1 SGHTA and CDR2 FQGNSA. Losses at the gene ends were 4 bases for V and 5 bases for J; bases not matched to a gene: 8. As DNA, the CDR3 is TGTGCCAGCAGCTCTACAAGGACAGGGGGGGATAATTCACCCCTCCACTTT. Translation gives CASSSTRTGGDNSPLHF.

The chain carries TRBV2 and TRBJ2-2; D is undetermined. Trimming cost V 11 bases and J 0 bases, with 13 bases left between them. The CDR3 loop spans 14 amino acids. Germline CDR1 SNHLY, CDR2 FYNNEI. CDR3 nucleotides: TGTGCCTCCCGACTCGACGCGAACACCGGGGAGCTGTTTTTT. Its translation is CASRLDANTGELFF.

The gene calls are TRBV5-1 and TRBJ1-1, with D perhaps TRBD1 (6 bases). Between the trimmed V and J ends, which lost 2 bases and 3 bases, there was a span of 14 bases. The V gene's germline CDR1 is SGHRS and CDR2 YFSETQ. The CDR3 has 15 amino acids. CDR3 protein: CASSLTGKGDTEAFF. The CDR3 nucleotides read TGCGCCAGCAGCTTAACAGGAAAGGGGGACACTGAAGCTTTCTTT. Looking up the rest from reference TRBV5-1 and TRBJ1-1 gives the full variable domain: KAGVTQTPRYLIKTRGQQVTLSCSPISGHRSVSWYQQTPGQGLQFLFEYFSETQRNKGNFPGRFSGRQFSNSRSEMNVSTLELGDSALYLCASSLTGKGDTEAFFGQGTRLTVV.

With regard to this clone: Other DNA sequences in the same sample also yield this CDR3. CDR3 loop: CASSPRGTDTQYF. CDR3 coding DNA: TGTGCCAGCAGCCCAAGAGGCACAGATACGCAGTATTTT. This chain uses TRBV3-1 (or the pseudogene TRBV3-2) with TRBJ2-3, with D uncertain. CDR3 length: 13 residues. Germline V lookup: CDR1 LGHDT, CDR2 YNNKEL (reference sequence). V was shortened by 4 bases and J by 1 base, with 6 bases between the two germline ends.

The chain links TRBV14 to TRBJ1-2; D uncertain. Germline assignment: CDR1 SGHDN and CDR2 FVKESK. The CDR3 consists of 13 residues. Trimming left V 1 base short and J 5 bases short, with 8 bases between. In DNA form, the CDR3 reads TGTGCCAGCAGCCAAGTGACTGGGTATGGCTACACCTTC. It is translated as CASSQVTGYGYTF.